This T cell receptor beta chain came from a study of immune cell composition in non-small cell lung cancer. Overall study findings and caveats: Clones >0.5% enriched in tumour were rarer in adenocarcinoma (roughly 35%) than squamous (approximately 80%).

Germline V gene sequence: CDR1 MNHNS, CDR2 SASEGT. The V end was cut by 4 bases, the J end by 3 bases, with 22 bases between. This CDR3 has 17 residues. In regard to this clone: The antigen remains unidentified.

The normal lung sample lay at least 3 cm, and maximally far, from the tumour. Produced via immunoSEQ multiplex PCR; TCRdb's table is partial and in-frame only. This table holds 2,900 or so clones, about three quarters found once. This sample was also put to use in a study of CD4 T cells in lung cancer.

The material sequenced was non-adjacent lung tissue. The origin of this receptor is a human donor with non-small cell lung cancer. The gene calls are TRBV6-1 and TRBJ2-7; D may be TRBD1 (6 bases). The CDR3, as DNA: TGTGCCAGCAGTGTGCAGGGGATTGGATCAACAAGCTACGAGCAGTACTTC. Translated: CASSVQGIGSTSYEQYF.